The 18 T cell receptor beta chains in this list originate from one sample, sequenced in a study of beta chain features in type 1 diabetes. Their cognate antigens are unknown. The study, taken as a whole, reports: Shorter TCRB CDR3s, moderately but significantly so, marked every one of the four CD4+ subsets in Type 1 diabetes patients.

The study reverse transcribed the entire isolated RNA, so it sequenced expressed TCRB transcripts. Profiling relied on immunoSEQ multiplex PCR, and the TCRdb table lists in-frame clones only, not all of them. The data show about 230,000 clones, approximately 16% seen once. The source material was naive CD4+ T cells from blood. The receptor set was obtained from a man aged 25 to 40 with type 1 diabetes.

This clone was found a few times. This sequence joins TRBV29-1 and TRBJ2-2; 7 bases fit TRBD1. The V and J ends lost 6 bases and 6 bases, in that order; junction bases with no gene match: 4. CDR1 SQVTM and CDR2 ANQGSEA come from the germline V gene. The CDR3 runs to 12 residues. The DNA of the CDR3 is TGCAGCGTCCGACAGGGTTCCGGGGAGCTGTTTTTT. It specifies CSVRQGSGELFF.

This rearrangement joins TRBV4-1 to TRBJ2-1; D remains ambiguous. Trimming pared 3 bases from V and 8 bases from J, leaving 8 bases between. CDR3 length: 12 residues. Germline CDR1 and CDR2: MGHRA and YSYEKL. CDR3 amino acids: CASSHSRYEQFF. The DNA of the CDR3 is TGCGCCAGCAGCCACAGTAGATATGAGCAGTTCTTC.

The chain couples TRBV10-3 to TRBJ2-5; D is uncertain. The CDR3 contains 15 residues. CDR1 and CDR2 (germline): ENHRY, SYGVKD. Trimming left V 0 bases short and J 2 bases short, with 10 bases between. CDR3 in DNA: TGTGCCATCAGTGAGTCGCAGTACGCTCAAGAGACCCAGTACTTC. This gives the protein CAISESQYAQETQYF.

The chain employs TRBV9 and TRBJ1-1; D gene ambiguous. Trimming shortened V by 5 bases and J by 0 bases, and 8 bases separated the two germline ends. The CDR3 runs to 13 residues. The germline CDR1 and CDR2 sequences are SGDLS and YYNGEE. The CDR3 sequence: CASRSLMNTEAFF. The CDR3 region has the DNA TGTGCCAGCAGGTCGCTAATGAACACTGAAGCTTTCTTT.

This clone was observed a handful of times. The chain links TRBV29-1 to TRBJ2-5, with no clear D. Trimming stripped 8 bases from V and 5 bases from J, with 15 bases between. CDR1 SQVTM and CDR2 ANQGSEA come from the germline V gene. This CDR3 comprises 12 residues. CDR3 nucleotides: TGCAGCTCCGGCCGAGGATCCGAGACCCAGTACTTC. Its translation is CSSGRGSETQYF.

This chain uses TRBV11-1 with TRBJ1-2, with D possibly matching TRBD1 (5 bases). Germline lookup yields CDR1 SGHAT and CDR2 FQDESV (reference sequence). The CDR3 has 13 amino acids. V dropped 4 bases and J dropped 8 bases, with 14 bases sitting between them. CDR3 protein: CASSSRGVGGYTF. The CDR3 nucleotides are TGTGCCAGCAGCTCCCGAGGGGTCGGAGGCTACACCTTC.

The V and J genes are TRBV5-6 and TRBJ2-4; D is perhaps TRBD1 or TRBD2 (5 bases each). The germline V gene encodes CDR1 SGHDT and CDR2 YYEEEE. The CDR3 covers 14 residues. The V gene lost 4 bases and the J gene lost 8 bases, with 16 bases spanning the gap. In DNA, the CDR3 is TGTGCCAGCAGCGGGACGGGGAGTGGGTACATTCAGTACTTC. It codes for CASSGTGSGYIQYF.

This clone occurred a few times. Other DNA sequences in the same sample also yield this CDR3. The CDR3 sequence is CASSLGQGREQYF. CDR3 bases: TGTGCCAGCAGCTTAGGACAGGGTCGAGAGCAGTACTTC. J is TRBJ2-7 and V is TRBV7-9; 7 nucleotides match TRBD1. This CDR3 contains 13 residues. V lost 1 base, J lost 7 bases, and 4 bases stayed unmatched. Germline lookup yields CDR1 SEHNR and CDR2 FQNEAQ (reference sequence).

This chain connects TRBV29-1 to TRBJ2-3; either TRBD1 or TRBD2 may fit D (5 bases each). CDR1 is SQVTM and CDR2 is ANQGSEA in the germline V gene. The CDR3 has 12 residues. Deletions cut 4 bases from V and 3 bases from J, with 8 bases between. The CDR3 loop reads CSVARETDTQYF. For the CDR3, the DNA is TGCAGCGTTGCCAGGGAGACAGATACGCAGTATTTT.

V and J are TRBV15 and TRBJ2-2; D ambiguous. Germline lookup yields CDR1 LNHNV and CDR2 YYDKDF (reference sequence). The CDR3 loop spans 13 amino acids. Trimming left V 3 bases short and J 7 bases short, with 9 bases between. CDR3 region: CATSSPYDGELFF. The CDR3 region has the DNA TGTGCCACCAGCAGTCCCTATGACGGGGAGCTGTTTTTT. The full variable domain, rest sourced from reference TRBV15 and TRBJ2-2, is DAMVIQNPRYQVTQFGKPVTLSCSQTLNHNVMYWYQQKSSQAPKLLFHYYDKDFNNEADTPDNFQSRRPNTSFCFLDIRSPGLGDTAMYLCATSSPYDGELFFGEGSRLTVL.

V is TRBV13 and J is TRBJ2-4, with D perhaps given as TRBD1 or TRBD2 (6 bases each). This CDR3 contains 16 residues. V gave up 5 bases and J gave up 2 bases, with 16 bases separating them. CDR1 and CDR2 from the germline V gene are PRHDT and FYEKMQ (reference sequence). The DNA of the CDR3 is TGTGCCAGCAGCCTCCTTAGGAGGGACACCAAAAACATTCAGTACTTC. Translation gives CASSLLRRDTKNIQYF.

This clone was observed a handful of times. The rearrangement links TRBV30 to TRBJ1-5; 7 bases agree with TRBD1. Looked up from germline, CDR1 is GTSNPN and CDR2 is SVGIG (reference sequence). The CDR3 runs to 13 residues. J gave up 3 bases and V 8 bases, and 7 bases lay outside the gene matches. The CDR3 nucleotides read TGTGCCGTAGAGGGGGCCTTCAATCAGCCCCAGCATTTT. Its translation: CAVEGAFNQPQHF.

Concerning this clone: Other DNA sequences within the sample encode an identical CDR3. This chain links TRBV15 with TRBJ1-5; D not certain. CDR3 size: 12 residues. Trimming removed 0 bases from V and 7 bases from J, with 4 bases in between. From germline, CDR1 is LNHNV and CDR2 YYDKDF (reference sequence). The CDR3 DNA sequence: TGTGCCACCAGCAGAGATAGGCAGCCCCAGCATTTT. Amino acid sequence: CATSRDRQPQHF. The variable domain in full, completed from reference TRBV15 and TRBJ1-5, reads DAMVIQNPRYQVTQFGKPVTLSCSQTLNHNVMYWYQQKSSQAPKLLFHYYDKDFNNEADTPDNFQSRRPNTSFCFLDIRSPGLGDTAMYLCATSRDRQPQHFGDGTRLSIL.

The chain couples TRBV25-1 to TRBJ2-6; 7 nucleotides agree with TRBD2. The CDR3 is 16 residues long. V gave up 4 bases and J gave up 2 bases; unmatched junction bases: 5. Germline V CDR1 and CDR2: MGHDK, SYGVNS. CDR3 DNA: TGTGCCAGCAGTGCACGCGGGGGAGCTGGGGCCAACGTCCTGACTTTC. This encodes CASSARGGAGANVLTF.

This clone was seen a handful of times. The chain combines TRBV30 with TRBJ1-2; TRBD1 is a possible D gene (6 bases). This CDR3 is built from 13 residues. Germline lookup yields CDR1 GTSNPN and CDR2 SVGIG (reference sequence). Trimming shortened V by 8 bases and J by 4 bases, and 17 bases separated the two germline ends. The CDR3 coding sequence is TGTGCCCGTTCACAGGGAGAATCCTATGGCTACACCTTC. Translated, it gives CARSQGESYGYTF.

This clone was found a few times. This chain uses TRBV19 with TRBJ2-4, with D possibly matching TRBD1 (6 bases). Germline V gene lookup returns CDR1 LNHDA and CDR2 SQIVND (reference sequence). V lost 3 bases, J lost 6 bases, and 12 bases lay in between. This CDR3 contains 14 residues. The DNA for the CDR3 is TGTGCCAGTAGTATCGGGACATTTGGAAACATTCAGTACTTC. Protein sequence: CASSIGTFGNIQYF.

The chain is built from TRBV28 and TRBJ1-4, with 7 bases matching TRBD1. Germline V gives CDR1 MDHEN, CDR2 SYDVKM. Trimming at V came to 3 bases and at J to 10 bases, leaving 11 bases not matched to a gene. CDR3 length: 15 amino acids. CDR3 DNA: TGTGCCAGCAGTTTCCGGGACAGACGGTTAGGAAAACTGTTTTTT. Translating it yields CASSFRDRRLGKLFF.

J is TRBJ1-1 and V is TRBV29-1, with D possibly TRBD1 on 5 matching bases. CDR3 length: 12 amino acids. V was cut by 3 bases and J by 4 bases, with 9 bases left in between. Germline V gene sequence: CDR1 SQVTM, CDR2 ANQGSEA. The CDR3 loop reads CSVDQGRTEAFF. In nucleotides, the CDR3 is TGCAGCGTTGACCAGGGACGCACTGAAGCTTTCTTT.